This record covers a single TCR beta chain. This record comes from a study of blood T cell repertoires in COVID-19. In the study overall: T cells, B-cell-depleted T cells, or PBMCs provided the cDNA or gDNA that served as material.

CDR1 is MNHEY and CDR2 is SMNVEV in the germline V gene (reference sequence). V was cut by 0 bases and J by 1 base, with 13 bases left in between. This CDR3 region has 16 residues. The protocol was immunoSEQ multiplex PCR, while the TCRdb copy is restricted to in-frame clones and leaves out a portion. The sample consists of about 100,000 clones, approximately 89% of them appearing once. This receptor was identified in a man over 45 with active COVID-19. Sequenced input: peripheral blood. The genes are TRBV27 and TRBJ2-7; D is undetermined. Here the CDR3 reads CASSLSLLAGSYEQYF. The CDR3 DNA sequence: TGTGCCAGCAGTTTATCTCTGTTGGCAGGTTCCTACGAGCAGTACTTC.